Shown below are 10 T cell receptor beta chains from a single sample sequenced in a study of Graves' ophthalmopathy and Graves' hyperthyroidism. As the template, RNA transcripts were used to amplify TCR beta CDR3 regions. First-round RT-PCR with HTBI primers preceded a second-round multiplex PCR. Each CDR3 protein is one row after TCRdb ran MiXCR on the multiplex PCR reads. The data hold hundreds of thousands of distinct CDR3 sequences, with over 40% observed a single time. Material for sequencing was peripheral blood. All receptors come from an adult man with Graves' ophthalmopathy.

This clonotype has a count of ten or more. The chain joins TRBV29-1 to TRBJ1-5, with D possibly matching TRBD1 (5 bases). Germline CDR1 SQVTM, CDR2 ANQGSEA. V was pared by 6 bases and J by 5 bases, with 14 bases between. This CDR3 is built from 13 residues. This CDR3 is CSVQQEAHQPQHF. As DNA, the CDR3 is TGCAGCGTCCAACAGGAGGCCCATCAGCCCCAGCATTTT.

This clonotype showed up just a few times. The chain carries TRBV6-5 and TRBJ1-2, with D possibly TRBD1 on 6 matching bases. Trimming shortened V by 8 bases and J by 4 bases, and 17 bases separated the two germline ends. Germline CDR1 MNHEY, CDR2 SVGAGI. The CDR3 consists of 14 residues. In DNA, the CDR3 is TGTGCCAGCCTACCACAGGGATCCGGCTATGGCTACACCTTC. Protein product: CASLPQGSGYGYTF.

This clonotype was detected many times. V is TRBV24-1 and J is TRBJ2-2; TRBD1 agrees at 7 bases. The V gene end was trimmed by 3 bases and the J gene end by 5 bases; junction bases not matched to a gene: 8. The CDR3 has 16 amino acids. Looked up from germline, CDR1 is KGHDR and CDR2 is SFDVKD. The CDR3 sequence: CATSDRRGRGTGELFF. The CDR3 nucleotides read TGTGCCACCAGTGATCGAAGGGGGCGAGGAACCGGGGAGCTGTTTTTT.

The sample holds a few counts of this clonotype. V gene TRBV4-1 combines with J gene TRBJ1-6, with 8 nucleotides matching TRBD1. The trim removed 4 bases at V and 3 bases at J, leaving 5 bases unmatched. Germline CDR1 MGHRA, CDR2 YSYEKL. The CDR3 loop spans 16 amino acids. The CDR3 DNA reads TGCGCCAGCAGCCGCGGACAGGGTCTCTATAATTCACCCCTCCACTTT. It yields the protein CASSRGQGLYNSPLHF.

This clonotype showed up just a few times. The chain recombines TRBV7-9 with TRBJ2-5; D gene unclear. V shed 6 bases and J shed 4 bases, with 12 bases lying between them. The CDR3 has 13 residues. The germline gives CDR1 SEHNR, CDR2 FQNEAQ (reference sequence). The chain's CDR3 is CASSYSGRETQYF. In nucleotides, the CDR3 is TGTGCCAGCAGTTACTCCGGCCGAGAGACCCAGTACTTC.

The chain uses TRBV15 and TRBJ2-2; tentatively, D is TRBD2 (5 bases). The CDR3 totals 17 residues. Germline values: CDR1 LNHNV, CDR2 YYDKDF (reference sequence). Trimming shortened V by 0 bases and J by 0 bases, and 11 bases separated the two germline ends. The CDR3 DNA follows: TGTGCCACCAGCAGAGACCCCCCGGGAACGAACACCGGGGAGCTGTTTTTT. Protein product: CATSRDPPGTNTGELFF.

This clonotype was counted ten times or more. The genes are TRBV29-1 and TRBJ1-1; the match to TRBD1 covers 10 bases. This CDR3 contains 12 residues. V shed 8 bases and J 11 bases; nucleotides not matched to a gene: 11. Germline V gene lookup returns CDR1 SQVTM and CDR2 ANQGSEA. CDR3 bases: TGCAGCCATAAAGGGGGACAGGGGTATGCTTTCTTT. Amino acid sequence: CSHKGGQGYAFF.

As for this clonotype: The junction departs from germline at one end; a sequencing error may be responsible. CDR3 amino acids: CASSQDPGPNNYGYTF. CDR3 sequence (DNA): TGCGCCAGCAGCCAAGACCCGGGACCGAATAACTATGGCTACACCTTC. The V and J genes are TRBV7-9 and TRBJ1-2; D perhaps matches TRBD1 (5 bases). Germline V CDR1 and CDR2: SEHNR, FQNEAQ (reference sequence). This CDR3 spans 16 amino acids.

Many counts were recorded for this clonotype. A much larger clone differs by one base, so this may be a read error. The chain employs TRBV27 and TRBJ1-1, with no clear D. The CDR3 length is 11 residues. Trimming removed 7 bases from V and 1 base from J, with 4 bases in between. Germline CDR1 reads MNHEY; CDR2 reads SMNVEV (reference sequence). As DNA, the CDR3 is TGTGCCAGCATCCAGAACACTGAAGCTTTCTTT. Its protein is CASIQNTEAFF.

In this sample, this clonotype turned up many times. V and J are TRBV2 and TRBJ2-2; D perhaps matches TRBD1 (5 bases). This CDR3 is 17 amino acids long. V lost 1 base and J lost 0, with 12 bases in between. Germline CDR1 reads SNHLY; CDR2 reads FYNNEI. CDR3: CASSEGAQAANTGELFF. In DNA form, the CDR3 reads TGTGCCAGCAGTGAAGGGGCACAGGCCGCGAACACCGGGGAGCTGTTTTTT.